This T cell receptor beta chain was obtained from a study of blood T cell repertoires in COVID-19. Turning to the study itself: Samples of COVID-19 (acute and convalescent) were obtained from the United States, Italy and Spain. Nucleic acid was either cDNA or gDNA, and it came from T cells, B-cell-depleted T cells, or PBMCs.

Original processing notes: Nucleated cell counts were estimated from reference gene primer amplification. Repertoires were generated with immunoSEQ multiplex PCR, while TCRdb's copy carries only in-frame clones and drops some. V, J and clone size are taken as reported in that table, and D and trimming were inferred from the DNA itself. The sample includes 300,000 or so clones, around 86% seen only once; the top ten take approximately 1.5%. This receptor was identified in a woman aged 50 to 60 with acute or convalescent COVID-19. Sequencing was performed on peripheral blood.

CDR3 DNA sequence: TGTGCCAGCAGTTTACTCTCCGGGACAGTCCGACGCCGATATGGCTACACCTTC. Its protein product is CASSLLSGTVRRRYGYTF. The J gene is TRBJ1-2, the V gene TRBV28, with 7 bases that match TRBD1. CDR3 length: 18 amino acids. CDR1 is MDHEN, CDR2 SYDVKM, per germline. V was clipped by 2 bases and J by 5 bases; unmatched bases: 17.